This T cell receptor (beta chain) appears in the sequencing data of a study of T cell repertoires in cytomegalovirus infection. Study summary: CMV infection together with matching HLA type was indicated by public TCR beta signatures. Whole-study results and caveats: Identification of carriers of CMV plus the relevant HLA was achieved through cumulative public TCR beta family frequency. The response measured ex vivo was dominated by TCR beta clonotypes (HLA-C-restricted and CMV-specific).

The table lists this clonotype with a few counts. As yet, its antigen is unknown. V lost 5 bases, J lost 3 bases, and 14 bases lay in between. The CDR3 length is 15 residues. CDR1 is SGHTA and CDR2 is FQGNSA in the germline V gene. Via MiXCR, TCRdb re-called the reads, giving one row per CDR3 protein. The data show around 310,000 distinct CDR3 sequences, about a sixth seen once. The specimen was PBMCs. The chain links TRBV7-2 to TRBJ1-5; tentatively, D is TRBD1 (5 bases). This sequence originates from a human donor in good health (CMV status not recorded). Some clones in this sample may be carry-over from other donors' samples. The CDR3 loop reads CASSKTRDFNQPQHF. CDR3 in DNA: TGTGCCAGCAGCAAAACCCGGGACTTCAATCAGCCCCAGCATTTT.